The 9 T cell receptor beta chains below were found in one sample sequenced in a study of CD8+ T cells in alopecia areata (dated by TCRdb to 2016 to 2019). The protocol used for the library was the immunoSEQ multiplex PCR assay. For TCR sequencing, RNA was extracted from every sample and reverse transcribed into cDNA to serve as template. TCRdb took this table from immuneACCESS and kept in-frame rearrangements with V and J called. Such tables lack part of the clones; where checked against another copy, unresolved V genes explain under half of the gap, and the rest is unexplained. The sample table contains about 190,000 clones; only one count was recorded for 60% to 70% of them. Of the sample, roughly 0.67% falls within the top ten clones. The time point tag for this specimen amounts to: 4 weeks on oral tofacitinib. In the paper's terms, the treatment or condition label means: oral pan-JAK inhibitor, 5-10 mg twice daily.

Sequences were derived from CD4+ T cells sorted from blood, sampled at week 4, from a patient treated with tofacitinib. All receptors derive from a human donor with alopecia areata.

The chain recombines TRBV2 with TRBJ2-5, with D uncertain. This CDR3 is 14 amino acids long. Trimming stripped 2 bases from V and 7 bases from J, with 14 bases between. Germline V gives CDR1 SNHLY, CDR2 FYNNEI. CDR3 coding DNA: TGTGCCAGCAGTGAACAGGCAGCCCGACGGACCCAGTACTTC. Translating gives CASSEQAARRTQYF.

This clone was picked up a small number of times. The chain combines TRBV4-3 with TRBJ2-7; D may be TRBD1 (6 bases). V lost 1 base, J lost 13 bases, and 17 bases lay in between. This CDR3 is built from 13 residues. Per the germline V gene, CDR1 is LGHNA and CDR2 is YSLEER. Here the CDR3 reads CASSQVSGEDQYF. As DNA, the CDR3 is TGCGCCAGCAGCCAAGTATCAGGGGAAGATCAATACTTC.

V usage is TRBV29-1 and J usage is TRBJ2-1; D unresolved. V shed 4 bases and J shed 0 bases, with 10 bases lying between them. Per the germline V gene, CDR1 is SQVTM and CDR2 is ANQGSEA. The CDR3 extends over 14 amino acids. CDR3 region: CSVVVGISYNEQFF. CDR3 bases: TGCAGCGTTGTGGTAGGTATCTCCTACAATGAGCAGTTCTTC.

The J gene is TRBJ2-2, the V gene TRBV30; 8 bases are shared with TRBD1. The CDR3 has 13 amino acids. In germline, CDR1 is GTSNPN, CDR2 SVGIG (reference sequence). V lost 5 bases, J lost 4 bases, and 3 bases stayed unmatched. The CDR3 here is CAWATGVTGELFF. CDR3 nucleotides: TGTGCCTGGGCGACAGGGGTCACCGGGGAGCTGTTTTTT.

This chain uses TRBV10-3 with TRBJ2-1; no clear D. V lost 8 bases and J lost 8, with 7 bases in between. The length of the CDR3 is 10 residues. Germline lookup yields CDR1 ENHRY and CDR2 SYGVKD. The CDR3 loop is CAICTYEQFF. The CDR3 DNA reads as TGTGCCATCTGCACCTATGAGCAGTTCTTC.

J is TRBJ2-1 and V is TRBV9; 9 bases match TRBD1. The CDR3 length is 13 residues. The germline V gene has CDR1 SGDLS and CDR2 YYNGEE. Trimming cost V 2 bases and J 8 bases; bases outside gene matches: 2. The CDR3 region has the DNA TGTGCCAGCAGCGTGGGACAGGGCGATGAGCAGTTCTTC. It yields the protein CASSVGQGDEQFF.

The chain uses TRBV2 and TRBJ2-1; 11 bases are shared with TRBD2. Trimming at V came to 7 bases and at J to 5 bases, leaving 10 bases not matched to a gene. Germline-derived CDR1 and CDR2 are SNHLY and FYNNEI. This CDR3 spans 16 amino acids. CDR3 in amino acids: CASMEVAGGSNNEQFF. In DNA, the CDR3 is TGTGCCAGCATGGAGGTAGCGGGAGGGTCCAACAATGAGCAGTTCTTC.

This chain links TRBV28 with TRBJ2-4; D ambiguous. The V gene's germline CDR1 is MDHEN and CDR2 SYDVKM. The length of the CDR3 is 13 residues. V lost 7 bases to trimming and J lost 0 bases, with 7 bases between them. CDR3 residues: CASNDIAKNIQYF. The CDR3 nucleotides read TGTGCCAGCAATGACATAGCCAAAAACATTCAGTACTTC.

This clone was detected a few times. The chain is built from TRBV7-2 and TRBJ2-3, with TRBD2 matching over 7 bases. Germline V gene sequence: CDR1 SGHTA, CDR2 FQGNSA. The CDR3 is 17 residues long. Losses at the gene ends were 1 base for V and 2 bases for J; bases not matched to a gene: 9. The CDR3 region is CASSLVSGTLYTDTQYF. For the CDR3, the DNA is TGTGCCAGCAGCTTAGTCAGCGGGACCCTTTACACAGATACGCAGTATTTT.